The T cell receptor beta chain described here comes from a study of Ad26.COV2.S vaccination and SARS-CoV-2 variants. Regarding treatment: about 20 received Ad26.COV2.S at low or high dose, single or two shots; 5 received placebo; per-sample allocation not given. Sampling was performed 63 days after the first vaccine or placebo injection. A word on this clone: Its cognate antigen is unknown.

Study-level points and caveats: Reportedly, after vaccination the spike-specific CD8+ and CD4+ T cell responses displayed substantial breadth. Quantification of TCR breadth and depth may have yielded underestimates of total T cell responses.

The ends were cut back, 2 bases at V and 5 bases at J, with 13 bases in the middle. CDR1 and CDR2 from the germline V gene are SNHLY and FYNNEI. This CDR3 region has 15 residues. Assay used: immunoSEQ multiplex PCR; TCRdb lists only in-frame clones, some missing. Of 500,000 or so clones listed, about 88% are singletons. The TCR sequence derives from a person between 18 and 60 years old who received the Ad26.COV2.S COVID-19 vaccine or a placebo. This sequence joins TRBV2 and TRBJ2-1, with D possibly called TRBD1 or TRBD2 (5 bases each). The sequencing here drew on peripheral blood, taken in a trial of Ad26.COV2.S vaccine versus placebo. This chain's CDR3 is CASSELRVGNNEQFF. The DNA of the CDR3 is TGTGCCAGCAGTGAACTCAGGGTCGGGAACAATGAGCAGTTCTTC. The variable domain in full, completed from reference TRBV2 and TRBJ2-1, reads EPEVTQTPSHQVTQMGQEVILRCVPISNHLYFYWYRQILGQKVEFLVSFYNNEISEKSEIFDDQFSVERPDGSNFTLKIRSTKLEDSAMYFCASSELRVGNNEQFFGPGTRLTVL.